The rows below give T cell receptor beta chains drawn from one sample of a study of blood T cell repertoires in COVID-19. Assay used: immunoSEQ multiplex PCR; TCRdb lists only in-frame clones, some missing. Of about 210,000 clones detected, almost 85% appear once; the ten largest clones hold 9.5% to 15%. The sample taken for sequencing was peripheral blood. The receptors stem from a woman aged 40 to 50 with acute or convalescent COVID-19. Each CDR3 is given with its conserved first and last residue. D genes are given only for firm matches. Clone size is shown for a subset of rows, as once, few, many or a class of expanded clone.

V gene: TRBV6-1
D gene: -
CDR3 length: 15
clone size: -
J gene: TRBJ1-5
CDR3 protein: CASSELATSNQPQHF
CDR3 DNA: TGTGCCAGCAGTGAATTGGCAACTAGCAATCAGCCCCAGCATTTT

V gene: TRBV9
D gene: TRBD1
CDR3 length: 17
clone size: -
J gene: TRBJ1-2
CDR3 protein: CASSLLEFDRGNYGYTF
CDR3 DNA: TGTGCCAGCAGCCTTCTAGAGTTCGACAGGGGAAACTATGGCTACACCTTC

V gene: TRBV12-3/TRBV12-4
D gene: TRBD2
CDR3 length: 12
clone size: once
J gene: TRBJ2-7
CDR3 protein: CASSGLAFEQYF
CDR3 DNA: TGTGCCAGCAGTGGACTAGCTTTCGAGCAGTACTTC

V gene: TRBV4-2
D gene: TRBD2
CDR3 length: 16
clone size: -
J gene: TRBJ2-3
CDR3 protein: CASSQRALAAQDTQYF
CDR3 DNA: TGTGCCAGCAGCCAAAGAGCTCTAGCGGCCCAAGATACGCAGTATTTT

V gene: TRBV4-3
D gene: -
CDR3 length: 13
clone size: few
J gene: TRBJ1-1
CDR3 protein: CASTHTRGTEAFF
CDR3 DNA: TGCGCCAGCACACATACCCGGGGCACTGAAGCTTTCTTT

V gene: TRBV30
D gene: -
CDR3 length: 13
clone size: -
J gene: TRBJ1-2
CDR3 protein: CAWSGQVNYGYTF
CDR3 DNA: TGTGCCTGGAGTGGACAGGTTAACTATGGCTACACCTTC

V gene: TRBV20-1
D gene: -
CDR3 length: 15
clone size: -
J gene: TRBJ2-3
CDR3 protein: CSASRDNSWTDTQYF
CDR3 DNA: TGCAGTGCTAGTCGGGACAACTCTTGGACAGATACGCAGTATTTT

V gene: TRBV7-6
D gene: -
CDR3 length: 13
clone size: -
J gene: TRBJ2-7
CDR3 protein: CASSPDRNYEQYF
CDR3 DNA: TGTGCCAGCAGCCCAGACAGGAACTACGAGCAGTACTTC

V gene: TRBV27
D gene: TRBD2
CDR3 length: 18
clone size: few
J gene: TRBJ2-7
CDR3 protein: CASSPQTPGLAGAYEQYF
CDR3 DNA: TGTGCCAGCAGTCCCCAGACCCCCGGACTAGCGGGGGCCTACGAGCAGTACTTC

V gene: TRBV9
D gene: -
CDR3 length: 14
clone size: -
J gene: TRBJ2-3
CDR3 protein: CASSESGSTDTQYF
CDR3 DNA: TGTGCCAGCAGCGAAAGCGGCTCCACAGATACGCAGTATTTT

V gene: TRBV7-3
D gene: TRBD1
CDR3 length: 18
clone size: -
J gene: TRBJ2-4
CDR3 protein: CASSLGQGAGGGKNIQYF
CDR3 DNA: TGTGCCAGCAGCTTAGGACAGGGGGCCGGCGGAGGCAAAAACATTCAGTACTTC

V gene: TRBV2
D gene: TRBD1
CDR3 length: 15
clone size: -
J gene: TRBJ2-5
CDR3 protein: CASSEDRGRLETQYF
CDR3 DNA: TGTGCCAGCAGTGAGGACAGGGGGCGCTTGGAGACCCAGTACTTC

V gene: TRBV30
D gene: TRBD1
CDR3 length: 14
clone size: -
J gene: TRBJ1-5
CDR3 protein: CAWSRTGGDQPQHF
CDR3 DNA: TGTGCCTGGAGTAGGACAGGGGGCGATCAGCCCCAGCATTTT

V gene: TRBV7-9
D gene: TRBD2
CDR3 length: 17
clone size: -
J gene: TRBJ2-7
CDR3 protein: CASSLAGGASGAYEQYF
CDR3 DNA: TGTGCCAGCAGCTTAGCCGGGGGGGCTAGCGGGGCCTACGAGCAGTACTTC

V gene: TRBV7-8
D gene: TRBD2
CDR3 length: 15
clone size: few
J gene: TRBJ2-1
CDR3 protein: CASSRLAGVVSEQFF
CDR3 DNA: TGTGCCAGCAGCCGACTAGCGGGAGTAGTAAGTGAGCAGTTCTTC

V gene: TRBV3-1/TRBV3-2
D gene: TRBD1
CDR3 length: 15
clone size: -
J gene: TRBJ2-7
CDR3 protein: CASSQDTGQGREQYF
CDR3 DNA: TGTGCCAGCAGCCAAGATACCGGACAGGGAAGGGAGCAGTACTTC

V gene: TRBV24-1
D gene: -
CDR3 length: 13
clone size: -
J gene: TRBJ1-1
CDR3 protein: CATSVGGSTEAFF
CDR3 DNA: TGTGCCACCAGTGTCGGGGGATCCACTGAAGCTTTCTTT

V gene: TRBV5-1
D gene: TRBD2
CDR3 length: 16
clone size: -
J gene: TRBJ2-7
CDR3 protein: CASSLALGLAGYEQYF
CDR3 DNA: TGCGCCAGCAGCTTGGCCCTGGGACTAGCGGGATACGAGCAGTACTTC

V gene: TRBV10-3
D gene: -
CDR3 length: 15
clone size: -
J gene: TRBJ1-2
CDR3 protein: CAISETLDRNYGYTF
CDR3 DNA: TGTGCCATCAGTGAGACTTTGGACAGAAACTATGGCTACACCTTC

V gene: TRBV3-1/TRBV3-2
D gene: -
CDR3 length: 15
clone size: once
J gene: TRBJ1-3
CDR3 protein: CASSQVRTEGNTIYF
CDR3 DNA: TGTGCCAGCAGCCAAGTACGGACAGAAGGAAACACCATATATTTT

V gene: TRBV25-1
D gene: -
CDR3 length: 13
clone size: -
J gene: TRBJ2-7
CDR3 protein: CASSEYPSYEQYF
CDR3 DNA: TGTGCCAGCAGTGAATACCCTTCCTACGAGCAGTACTTC

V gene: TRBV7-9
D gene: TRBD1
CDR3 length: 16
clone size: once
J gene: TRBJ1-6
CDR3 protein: CASSSRGSSYNSPLHF
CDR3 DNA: TGTGCCAGCAGCTCCAGGGGGAGCTCCTATAATTCACCCCTCCACTTT

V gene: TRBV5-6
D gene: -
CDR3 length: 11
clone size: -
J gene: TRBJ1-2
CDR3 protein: CASSRRVGYTF
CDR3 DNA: TGTGCCAGCAGCCGTCGAGTTGGCTACACCTTC

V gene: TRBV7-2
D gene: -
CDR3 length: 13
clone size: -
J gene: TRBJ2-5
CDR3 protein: CASSLPGQETQYF
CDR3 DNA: TGTGCCAGCAGCTTACCGGGACAAGAGACCCAGTACTTC

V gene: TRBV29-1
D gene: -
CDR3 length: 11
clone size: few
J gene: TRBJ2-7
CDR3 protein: CSVGRAYEQYF
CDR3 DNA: TGCAGCGTTGGGAGGGCCTACGAGCAGTACTTC

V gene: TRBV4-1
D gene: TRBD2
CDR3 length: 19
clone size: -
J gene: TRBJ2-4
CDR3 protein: CASSQDERGGILAKNIQYF
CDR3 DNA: TGCGCCAGCAGCCAAGACGAGCGGGGGGGAATCCTAGCCAAAAACATTCAGTACTTC

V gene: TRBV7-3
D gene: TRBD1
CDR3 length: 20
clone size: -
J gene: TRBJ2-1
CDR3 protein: CASSLDPGQGPTALYNEQFF
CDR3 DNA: TGTGCCAGCAGCTTAGACCCGGGACAGGGGCCCACCGCGCTCTACAATGAGCAGTTCTTC

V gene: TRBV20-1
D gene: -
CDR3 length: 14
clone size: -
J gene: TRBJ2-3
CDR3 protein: CSASEGTSTDTQYF
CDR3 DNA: TGCAGTGCTAGTGAGGGGACTAGCACAGATACGCAGTATTTT

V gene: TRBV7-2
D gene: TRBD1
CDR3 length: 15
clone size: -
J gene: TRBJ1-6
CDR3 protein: CASSLGTGYNSPLHF
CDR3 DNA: TGTGCCAGCAGCTTAGGGACAGGGTATAATTCACCCCTCCACTTT

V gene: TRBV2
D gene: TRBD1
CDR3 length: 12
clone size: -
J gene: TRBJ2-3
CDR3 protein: CASRTRGDTQYF
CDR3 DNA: TGTGCCAGCAGGACCAGGGGGGATACGCAGTATTTT

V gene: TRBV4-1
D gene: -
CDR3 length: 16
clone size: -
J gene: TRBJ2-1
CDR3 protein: CASSRPPARGLTEQFF
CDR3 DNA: TGCGCCAGCAGCCGTCCCCCAGCACGAGGGCTGACAGAGCAGTTCTTC

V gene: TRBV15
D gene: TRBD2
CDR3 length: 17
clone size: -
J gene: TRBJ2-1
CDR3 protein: CATSRDVMAGGHNEQFF
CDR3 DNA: TGTGCCACCAGCAGAGATGTTATGGCGGGGGGCCACAATGAGCAGTTCTTC

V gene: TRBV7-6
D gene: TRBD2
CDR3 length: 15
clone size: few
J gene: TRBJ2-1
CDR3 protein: CASSPTSGGSGEQFF
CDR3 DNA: TGTGCCAGCAGCCCGACTAGCGGGGGGTCAGGTGAGCAGTTCTTC

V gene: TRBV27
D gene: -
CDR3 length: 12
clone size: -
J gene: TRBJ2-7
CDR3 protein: CASSIRGYEQYF
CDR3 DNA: TGTGCCAGCAGTATTCGGGGCTACGAGCAGTACTTC

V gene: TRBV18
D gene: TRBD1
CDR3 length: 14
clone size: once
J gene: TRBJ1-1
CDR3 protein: CASSPWTGDTEAFF
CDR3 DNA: TGTGCCAGCTCCCCATGGACAGGGGACACTGAAGCTTTCTTT

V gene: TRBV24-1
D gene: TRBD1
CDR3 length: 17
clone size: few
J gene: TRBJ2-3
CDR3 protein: CATSDLETGGASDTQYF
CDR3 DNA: TGTGCCACCAGTGATTTGGAGACAGGGGGCGCGTCAGATACGCAGTATTTT

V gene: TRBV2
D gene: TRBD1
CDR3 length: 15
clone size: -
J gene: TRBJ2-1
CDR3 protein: CASSEIETGENEQFF
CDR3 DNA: TGTGCCAGCAGTGAGATAGAGACAGGGGAGAATGAGCAGTTCTTC

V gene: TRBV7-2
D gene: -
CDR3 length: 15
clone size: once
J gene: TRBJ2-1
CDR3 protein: CASSPTRNNYNEQFF
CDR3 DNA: TGTGCCAGCAGTCCGACTAGGAACAATTACAATGAGCAGTTCTTC

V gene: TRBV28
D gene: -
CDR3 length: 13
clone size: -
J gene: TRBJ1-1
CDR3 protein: CASSTGPFTEAFF
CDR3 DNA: TGTGCCAGCAGCACAGGGCCATTCACTGAAGCTTTCTTT

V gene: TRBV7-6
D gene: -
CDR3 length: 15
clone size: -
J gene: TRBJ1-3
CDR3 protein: CASSLGGGSGNTIYF
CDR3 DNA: TGTGCCAGCAGCTTAGGCGGAGGATCTGGAAACACCATATATTTT

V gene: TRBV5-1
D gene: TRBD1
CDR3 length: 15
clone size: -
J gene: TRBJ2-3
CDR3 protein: CASSFETGGTDTQYF
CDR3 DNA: TGCGCCAGCAGCTTCGAGACAGGGGGCACAGATACGCAGTATTTT

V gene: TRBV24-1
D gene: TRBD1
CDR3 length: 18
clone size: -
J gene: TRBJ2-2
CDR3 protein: CATSDSRRQGGHTGELFF
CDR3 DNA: TGTGCCACCAGTGACTCGAGGAGACAGGGGGGGCACACCGGGGAGCTGTTTTTT

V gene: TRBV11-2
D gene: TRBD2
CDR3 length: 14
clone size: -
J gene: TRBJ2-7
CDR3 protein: CASSLGGGSYEQYF
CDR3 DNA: TGTGCCAGCAGCTTAGGTGGCGGGAGCTACGAGCAGTACTTC

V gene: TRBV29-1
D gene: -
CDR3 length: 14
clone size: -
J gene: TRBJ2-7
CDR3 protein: CSVEGGRPFYEQYF
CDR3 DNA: TGCAGCGTTGAGGGTGGCAGGCCATTCTACGAGCAGTACTTC

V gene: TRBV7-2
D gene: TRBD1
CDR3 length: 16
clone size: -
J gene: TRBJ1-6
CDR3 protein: CASSRTGGGRNSPLHF
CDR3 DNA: TGTGCCAGCAGCAGGACAGGGGGGGGCAGAAATTCACCCCTCCACTTT

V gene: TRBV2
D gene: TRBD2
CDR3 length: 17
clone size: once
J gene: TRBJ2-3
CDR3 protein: CASSEALLAGDGDTQYF
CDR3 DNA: TGTGCCAGCAGTGAAGCGCTCCTAGCGGGGGATGGAGATACGCAGTATTTT

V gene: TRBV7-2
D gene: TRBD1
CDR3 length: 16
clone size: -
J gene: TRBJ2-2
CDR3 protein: CASSRRDRGLTGELFF
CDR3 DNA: TGTGCCAGCAGCCGTCGGGACAGGGGCCTCACCGGGGAGCTGTTTTTT

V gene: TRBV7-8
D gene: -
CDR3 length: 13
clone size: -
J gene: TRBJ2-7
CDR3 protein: CASSLNREGEQYF
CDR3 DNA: TGTGCCAGCAGCTTAAACAGGGAAGGCGAGCAGTACTTC

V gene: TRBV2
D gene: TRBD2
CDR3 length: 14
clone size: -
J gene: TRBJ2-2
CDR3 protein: CARRSGGDTGELFF
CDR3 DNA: TGTGCCAGAAGGAGCGGGGGAGACACCGGGGAGCTGTTTTTT

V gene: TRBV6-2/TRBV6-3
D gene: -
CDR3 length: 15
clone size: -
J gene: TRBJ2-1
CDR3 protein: CASSREGGSYNEQFF
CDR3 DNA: TGTGCCAGCAGTAGGGAAGGGGGATCCTACAATGAGCAGTTCTTC

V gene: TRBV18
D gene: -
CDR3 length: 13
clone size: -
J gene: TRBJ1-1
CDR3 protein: CASSPRQQETAFF
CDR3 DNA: TGTGCCAGCTCACCACGTCAACAAGAAACGGCTTTCTTT

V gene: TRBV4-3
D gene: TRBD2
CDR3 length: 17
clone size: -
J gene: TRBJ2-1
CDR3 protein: CASSQDTGLASYNEQFF
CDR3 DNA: TGCGCCAGCAGCCAAGATACCGGACTAGCGTCGTACAATGAGCAGTTCTTC